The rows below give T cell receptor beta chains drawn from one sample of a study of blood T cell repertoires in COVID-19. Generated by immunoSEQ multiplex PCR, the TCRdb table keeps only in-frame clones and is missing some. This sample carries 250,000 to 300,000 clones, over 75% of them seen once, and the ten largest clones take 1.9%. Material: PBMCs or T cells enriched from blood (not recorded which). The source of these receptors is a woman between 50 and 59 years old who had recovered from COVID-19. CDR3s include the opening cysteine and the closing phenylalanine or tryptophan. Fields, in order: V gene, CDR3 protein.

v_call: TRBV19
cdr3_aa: CASSIDSGGGYTF

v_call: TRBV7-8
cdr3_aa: CASSLARLYGYTF

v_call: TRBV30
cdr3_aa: CAWEQGSSYEQYF

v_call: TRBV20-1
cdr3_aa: CSASFERGLRVSGNTIYF

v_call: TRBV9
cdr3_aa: CASSAPGGYGYTF

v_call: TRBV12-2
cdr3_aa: CASRRDRAGGYTF

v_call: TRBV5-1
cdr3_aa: CASSLGPRQGDDTEAFF

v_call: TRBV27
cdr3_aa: CASSPPLGLEQFF

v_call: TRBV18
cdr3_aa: CASSPGQGNTEAFF

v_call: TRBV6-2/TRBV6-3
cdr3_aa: CASSYEARSSYEQYF

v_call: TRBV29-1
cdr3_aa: CSAKTTSGTLTGELFF

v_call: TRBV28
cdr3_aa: CASSFPPSAEAFF

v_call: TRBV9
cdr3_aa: CASSPRGLMNTEAFF

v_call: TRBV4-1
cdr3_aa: CASSQEPRTGGKGYTF

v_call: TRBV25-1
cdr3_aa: CASSDPGAPEAFF

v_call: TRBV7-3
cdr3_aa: CASSLQGNTEAFF

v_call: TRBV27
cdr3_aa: CASSPGTFLYGYTF

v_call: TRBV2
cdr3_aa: CASSEDRWGEKLFF

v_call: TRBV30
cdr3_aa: CAWTPAGVNSYNEQFF

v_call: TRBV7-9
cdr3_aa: CASSLSGQGRSEAFF

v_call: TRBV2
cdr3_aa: CASRQTLGGLAGGHEQFF

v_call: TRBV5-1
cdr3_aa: CASSQAGIAYNEQFF